This T cell receptor (beta chain) was obtained from a study of beta chain features in type 1 diabetes. Reverse transcribing all isolated RNA meant expressed TCRB transcripts were sequenced. The assay was immunoSEQ multiplex PCR, and TCRdb's table has in-frame clones only and misses some. The data contain roughly 300,000 clones, roughly 8% of them seen just once; the ten biggest clones take up 0.44%. Per the germline V gene, CDR1 is SGHAT and CDR2 is FQNNGV. The CDR3 is 16 residues long. The V and J ends lost 5 bases and 7 bases, in that order; junction bases with no gene match: 5. The J gene is TRBJ2-2, the V gene TRBV11-2, with 15 bases that match TRBD2. The sample taken for sequencing was central memory CD4+ T cells from blood. The origin of this receptor is a woman between 18 and 30 years old in good health. CDR3 in DNA: TGTGCCAGCAGCCAACGGACTAGCGGGAGGGTCGGGGAGCTGTTTTTT. Translating gives CASSQRTSGRVGELFF.